The present entry profiles one T cell receptor beta chain with its context. In the study's own analysis: Nucleated cell counts were estimated from reference gene primer amplification. Using immunoSEQ multiplex PCR, the repertoire was profiled, and TCRdb retains in-frame clones only, with some absent. That table supplies the V and J calls and clone size; D and trimming were determined from the DNA. The sample has around 290,000 clones, more than 75% seen once. These data come from a study of blood T cell repertoires in COVID-19. In the study overall: Spain, Italy and the United States supplied samples that represented acute and convalescent COVID-19. PBMCs, B-cell-depleted T cells, or T cells provided the cDNA or gDNA that made up the material.

Trimming removed 0 bases at V and 4 bases at J, with 15 bases between. The CDR3 spans 17 residues. CDR1 and CDR2 from the germline V gene are LGHNA and YNFKEQ. The V gene is TRBV4-2, the J gene TRBJ1-4, with D perhaps matching TRBD1 (5 bases). Sequenced sample: peripheral blood. This receptor was taken from a woman between 45 and 60 years old who had recovered from COVID-19. CDR3 loop: CASSQDEIGAYNEKLFF. Written as DNA, the CDR3 is TGTGCCAGCAGCCAAGATGAAATAGGGGCCTATAATGAAAAACTGTTTTTT.